These 9 T cell receptor beta chains share one sample of origin, sequenced in a study of T cell responses to AZD1222 COVID-19 vaccine. Profiled with immunoSEQ multiplex PCR; TCRdb holds only in-frame clones, not every one. This table has about 110,000 clones, over 75% appearing once. The specimen comprised peripheral blood, sampled 28 days after the second AZD1222 dose. The receptors stem from an adult who received the AZD1222 COVID-19 vaccine.

This clone was recorded once. This sequence joins TRBV10-3 and TRBJ2-1; D gene uncertain. Germline V gene data show CDR1 as ENHRY and CDR2 as SYGVKD. This CDR3 is 14 amino acids long. Trimming stripped 3 bases from V and 2 bases from J, with 8 bases between. This CDR3 is CAISEDPTYNEQFF. As DNA, the CDR3 is TGTGCCATCAGTGAAGACCCAACCTACAATGAGCAGTTCTTC.

The chain carries TRBV6-2 or TRBV6-3 and TRBJ1-6, with 9 bases fitting TRBD1. V dropped 5 bases and J dropped 5; count of bases not matched to a gene: 7. The CDR3 has 16 residues. Germline V gene data show CDR1 as MNHEY and CDR2 as SVGEGT. The CDR3: CASSAGQGLHNSPLHF. The CDR3 DNA reads TGTGCCAGCAGTGCGGGACAGGGACTACATAATTCACCCCTCCACTTT.

This chain connects TRBV6-2 or TRBV6-3 to TRBJ2-7; tentatively, D is TRBD1 (5 bases). Germline values: CDR1 MNHEY, CDR2 SVGEGT. The CDR3 is 15 amino acids. V was pared by 3 bases and J by 2 bases, with 14 bases between. CDR3 in amino acids: CASSYLRQQTYEQYF. DNA for the CDR3: TGTGCCAGCAGTTATTTAAGACAGCAAACCTACGAGCAGTACTTC.

The chain has TRBV7-6 and TRBJ2-3; D remains ambiguous. Looked up from germline, CDR1 is SGHVS and CDR2 is FNYEAQ. Between the trimmed V and J ends, which lost 1 base and 1 base, there was a span of 9 bases. CDR3 size: 15 residues. The CDR3 is CASSLGYYGTDTQYF. The CDR3 region has the DNA TGTGCCAGCAGCTTAGGCTACTATGGCACAGATACGCAGTATTTT. Full variable domain (remainder filled in from reference TRBV7-6 and TRBJ2-3): GAGVSQSPRYKVTKRGQDVALRCDPISGHVSLYWYRQALGQGPEFLTYFNYEAQQDKSGLPNDRFSAERPEGSISTLTIQRTEQRDSAMYRCASSLGYYGTDTQYFGPGTRLTVL.

As for this clone: At one of its ends the junction is not consistent with the germline gene, which may arise from a read error. The V call is TRBV7-2, the J call TRBJ1-4; D remains ambiguous. The CDR3 spans 12 residues. Germline V CDR1 and CDR2: SGHTA, FQGNSA. The CDR3 sequence is CAISFYNEKLFF. The CDR3 bases are TGTGCCATCAGCTTTTATAATGAAAAACTGTTTTTT.

This clone was detected a few times. The CDR3 loop is CASSEPGGNTEAFF. In DNA form, the CDR3 reads TGTGCCAGCAGTGAACCGGGCGGGAACACTGAAGCTTTCTTT. The chain couples TRBV6-1 to TRBJ1-1; no definite D call. Deletions cut 2 bases from V and 1 base from J, with 8 bases between. There are 14 residues in the CDR3. Germline lookup yields CDR1 MNHNS and CDR2 SASEGT.

The chain is built from TRBV19 and TRBJ2-2, with TRBD2 as a possible D gene (6 bases). Between the trimmed V and J ends, which lost 2 bases and 4 bases, there was a span of 14 bases. Germline V gives CDR1 LNHDA, CDR2 SQIVND (reference sequence). This CDR3 spans 16 amino acids. The CDR3 coding sequence is TGTGCCAGTAGTATAACGGGAGCTGGGGGCACCGGGGAGCTGTTTTTT. This encodes CASSITGAGGTGELFF.

This rearrangement joins TRBV4-1 to TRBJ1-1; D is unclear. The CDR3 has 13 residues. Between the trimmed V and J ends, which lost 5 bases and 3 bases, there was a span of 10 bases. Germline V gene sequence: CDR1 MGHRA, CDR2 YSYEKL. The CDR3 DNA is TGCGCCAGCAGCGTGACCCGGGACACTGAAGCTTTCTTT. Protein product: CASSVTRDTEAFF.

DNA for the CDR3: TGCGCCAGCAGTGCCGGCGGCCTCAATCAGCCCCAGCATTTT. It yields the protein CASSAGGLNQPQHF. J is TRBJ1-5 and V is TRBV5-1; D call uncertain. The CDR3 extends over 14 amino acids. Trimming took off 5 bases at V and 3 bases at J, with 12 bases between the two ends. Germline CDR1 SGHRS, CDR2 YFSETQ.